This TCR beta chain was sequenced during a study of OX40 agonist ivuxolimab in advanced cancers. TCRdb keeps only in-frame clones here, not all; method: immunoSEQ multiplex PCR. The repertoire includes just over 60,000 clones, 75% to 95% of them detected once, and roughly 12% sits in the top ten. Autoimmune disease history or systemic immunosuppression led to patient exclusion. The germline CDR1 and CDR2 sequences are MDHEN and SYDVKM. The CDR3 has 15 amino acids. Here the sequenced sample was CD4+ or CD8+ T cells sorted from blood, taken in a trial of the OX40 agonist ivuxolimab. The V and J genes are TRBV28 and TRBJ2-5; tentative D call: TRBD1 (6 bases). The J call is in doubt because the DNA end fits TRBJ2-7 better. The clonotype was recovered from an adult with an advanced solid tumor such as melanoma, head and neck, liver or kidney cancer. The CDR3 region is CASSSTYRAPYEQYF. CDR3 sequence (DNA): TGTGCCAGCAGTTCAACCTACAGGGCCCCCTACGAGCAGTACTTC.